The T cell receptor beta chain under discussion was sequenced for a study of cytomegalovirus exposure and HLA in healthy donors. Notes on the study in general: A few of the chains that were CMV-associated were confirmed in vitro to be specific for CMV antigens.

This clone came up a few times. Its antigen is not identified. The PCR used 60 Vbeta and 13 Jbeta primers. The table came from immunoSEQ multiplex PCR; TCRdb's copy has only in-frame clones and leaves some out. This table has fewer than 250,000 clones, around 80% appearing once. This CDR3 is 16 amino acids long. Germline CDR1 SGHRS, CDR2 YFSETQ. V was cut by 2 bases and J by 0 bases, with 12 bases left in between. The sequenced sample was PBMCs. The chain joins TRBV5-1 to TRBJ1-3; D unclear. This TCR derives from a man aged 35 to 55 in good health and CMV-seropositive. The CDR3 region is CASSFGGKTSGNTIYF. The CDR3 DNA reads TGCGCCAGCAGCTTTGGCGGAAAAACCTCTGGAAACACCATATATTTT.